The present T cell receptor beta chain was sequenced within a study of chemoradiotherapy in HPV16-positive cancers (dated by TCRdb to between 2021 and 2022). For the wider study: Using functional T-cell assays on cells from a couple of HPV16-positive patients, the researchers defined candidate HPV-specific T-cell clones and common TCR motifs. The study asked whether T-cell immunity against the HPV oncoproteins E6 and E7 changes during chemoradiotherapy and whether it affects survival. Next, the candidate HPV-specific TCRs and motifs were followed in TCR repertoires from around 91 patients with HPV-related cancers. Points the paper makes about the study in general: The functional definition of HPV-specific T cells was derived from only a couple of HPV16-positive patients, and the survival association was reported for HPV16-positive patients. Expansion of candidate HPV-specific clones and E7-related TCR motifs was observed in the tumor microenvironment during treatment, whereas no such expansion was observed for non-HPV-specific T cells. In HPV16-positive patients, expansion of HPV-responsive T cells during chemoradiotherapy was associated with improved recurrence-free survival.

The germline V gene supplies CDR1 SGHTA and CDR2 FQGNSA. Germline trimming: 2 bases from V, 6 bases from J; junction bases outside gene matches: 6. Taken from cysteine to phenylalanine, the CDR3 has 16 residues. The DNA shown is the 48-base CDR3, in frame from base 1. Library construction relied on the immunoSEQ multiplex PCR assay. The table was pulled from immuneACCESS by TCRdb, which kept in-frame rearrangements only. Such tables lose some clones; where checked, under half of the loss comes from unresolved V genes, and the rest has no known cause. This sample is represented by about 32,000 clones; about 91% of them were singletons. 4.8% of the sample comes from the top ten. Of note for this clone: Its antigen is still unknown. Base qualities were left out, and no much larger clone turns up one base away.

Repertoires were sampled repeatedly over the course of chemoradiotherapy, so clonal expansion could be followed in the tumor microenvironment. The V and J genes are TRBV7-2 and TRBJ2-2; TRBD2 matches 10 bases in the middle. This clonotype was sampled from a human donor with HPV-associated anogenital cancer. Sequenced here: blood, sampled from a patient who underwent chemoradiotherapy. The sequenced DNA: TGTGCCAGCAGCTTAAGCGGGGGGGCCCTGGCCGGGGAGCTGTTTTTT. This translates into CASSLSGGALAGELFF. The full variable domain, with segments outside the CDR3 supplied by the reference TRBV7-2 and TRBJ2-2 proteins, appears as GAGVSQSPSNKVTEKGKDVELRCDPISGHTALYWYRQSLGQGLEFLIYFQGNSAPDKSGLPSDRFSAERTGGSVSTLTIQRTQQEDSAVYLCASSLSGGALAGELFFGEGSRLTVL.